Included here is one T cell receptor beta chain sequence, with context. This record belongs to a study of blood T cell repertoires in COVID-19. About the study: COVID-19 samples from acute and convalescent phases originated in the United States, Italy and Spain. In each case, the material was cDNA or gDNA derived from T cells, B-cell-depleted T cells, or PBMCs.

Original processing methods: Amplified reference gene primers provided the basis for estimating nucleated cell counts. The assay was immunoSEQ multiplex PCR, and TCRdb's table has in-frame clones only and misses some. V, J and clone size derive from that table, while D and trimming were established from the DNA sequence. Seen here are a few hundred thousand clones, nearly 90% observed once, and the top ten hold 4% to 5%. Germline V lookup: CDR1 KGHSH, CDR2 LQKENI. Between the trimmed V and J ends, which lost 6 bases and 7 bases, there was a span of 7 bases. CDR3 length equals 11 residues. The sequencing sample was made of peripheral blood. This TCR was sampled from a woman aged 40-49 years who had recovered from COVID-19. The chain is built from TRBV18 and TRBJ2-1, with D uncertain. DNA of the CDR3: TGTGCCAGCTCGGCCGGGAATGAGCAGTTCTTC. This gives the protein CASSAGNEQFF.